Detailed here is one TCR beta chain. These data belong to a study of cytomegalovirus exposure and HLA in healthy donors. Looking at the study overall: The 100 million to 140 million unique TCR beta sequences, from about 170 million T cells, were found by an earlier analysis.

The CDR3 contains 15 residues. Germline lookup yields CDR1 SGHRS and CDR2 YFSETQ. Trimming at V came to 1 base and at J to 8 bases, leaving 7 bases not matched to a gene. This PCR relied on a set of 60 Vbeta primers and 13 Jbeta primers. The assay was immunoSEQ multiplex PCR, and TCRdb's table has in-frame clones only and misses some. Here the sample table reports about 130,000 clones. The sample comprised PBMCs. The TCR was taken from a man aged 18 to 30 in good health and CMV-seronegative. The chain carries TRBV5-1 and TRBJ1-4, with 8 bases aligning to TRBD1. Here the CDR3 DNA reads TGCGCCAGCAGCTTGTTCGGACAGGGAGGGGAAAAACTGTTTTTT. Its protein product is CASSLFGQGGEKLFF.